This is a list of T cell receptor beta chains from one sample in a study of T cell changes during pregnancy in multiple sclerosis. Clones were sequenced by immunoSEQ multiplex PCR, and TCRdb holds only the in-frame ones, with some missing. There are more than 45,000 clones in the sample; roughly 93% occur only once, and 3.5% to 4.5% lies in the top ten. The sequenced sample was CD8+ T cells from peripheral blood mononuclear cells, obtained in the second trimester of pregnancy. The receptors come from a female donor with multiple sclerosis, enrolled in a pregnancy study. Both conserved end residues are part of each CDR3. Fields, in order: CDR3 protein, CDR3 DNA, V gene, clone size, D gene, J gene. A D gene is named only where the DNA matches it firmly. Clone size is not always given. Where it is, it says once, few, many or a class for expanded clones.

CDR3 protein: CATSRDRGGNTEAFF; CDR3 DNA: TGTGCCACCAGCAGAGATCGGGGAGGGAACACTGAAGCTTTCTTT; V gene: TRBV15; clone size: .; D gene: .; J gene: TRBJ1-1
CDR3 protein: CASGLGEQGPSYEQYF; CDR3 DNA: TGTGCTAGTGGTTTGGGGGAACAGGGGCCGTCCTACGAGCAGTACTTC; V gene: TRBV12-5; clone size: once; D gene: TRBD1; J gene: TRBJ2-7
CDR3 protein: CASSGGRDEQYF; CDR3 DNA: TGTGCCAGCAGTGGGGGCCGTGACGAGCAGTACTTC; V gene: TRBV6-1; clone size: .; D gene: .; J gene: TRBJ2-7
CDR3 protein: CASSVAGGADTQYF; CDR3 DNA: TGTGCCAGCAGCGTAGCGGGAGGAGCAGATACGCAGTATTTT; V gene: TRBV9; clone size: .; D gene: TRBD2; J gene: TRBJ2-3
CDR3 protein: CAWNLAGPTDTQYF; CDR3 DNA: TGTGCCTGGAACCTAGCGGGACCCACAGATACGCAGTATTTT; V gene: TRBV30; clone size: .; D gene: TRBD2; J gene: TRBJ2-3
CDR3 protein: CASSGDRGRLGELFF; CDR3 DNA: TGCGCCAGCAGCGGTGACAGGGGGCGCCTCGGGGAGCTGTTTTTT; V gene: TRBV5-1; clone size: .; D gene: TRBD1; J gene: TRBJ2-2
CDR3 protein: CASSQGMGGDYNEQFF; CDR3 DNA: TGCGCCAGCAGCCAAGGGATGGGGGGGGACTACAATGAGCAGTTCTTC; V gene: TRBV4-1; clone size: .; D gene: TRBD2; J gene: TRBJ2-1
CDR3 protein: CASSEDRGTQYF; CDR3 DNA: TGTGCCAGCAGCGAGGACAGGGGGACCCAGTACTTC; V gene: TRBV7-9; clone size: .; D gene: TRBD1; J gene: TRBJ2-5
CDR3 protein: CASSETYAGTEQFF; CDR3 DNA: TGTGCCAGCAGTGAAACCTATGCGGGAACGGAGCAGTTCTTC; V gene: TRBV2; clone size: .; D gene: .; J gene: TRBJ2-1
CDR3 protein: CAIRTGTEAFF; CDR3 DNA: TGCGCCATACGGACAGGGACTGAAGCTTTCTTT; V gene: TRBV10-2; clone size: .; D gene: TRBD1; J gene: TRBJ1-1
CDR3 protein: CASSIDGGGFYEQYF; CDR3 DNA: TGTGCCAGTAGTATAGACGGCGGGGGCTTCTACGAGCAGTACTTC; V gene: TRBV19; clone size: .; D gene: .; J gene: TRBJ2-7
CDR3 protein: CSVSDRVNEQYF; CDR3 DNA: TGCAGCGTGAGCGACAGGGTTAACGAGCAGTACTTC; V gene: TRBV29-1; clone size: .; D gene: TRBD1; J gene: TRBJ2-7
CDR3 protein: CAISESGKAGGLYEQYF; CDR3 DNA: TGTGCCATCAGTGAGTCAGGAAAGGCGGGGGGCCTCTACGAGCAGTACTTC; V gene: TRBV10-3; clone size: .; D gene: TRBD2; J gene: TRBJ2-7
CDR3 protein: CASSLGTVGTDTQYF; CDR3 DNA: TGTGCCAGCAGCTTAGGAACCGTCGGGACAGATACGCAGTATTTT; V gene: TRBV7-2; clone size: .; D gene: .; J gene: TRBJ2-3
CDR3 protein: CASSLKQGRGYTF; CDR3 DNA: TGTGCCAGCAGCTTGAAACAGGGTCGTGGCTACACCTTC; V gene: TRBV7-2; clone size: .; D gene: .; J gene: TRBJ1-2
CDR3 protein: CASIADDRNYGYTF; CDR3 DNA: TGTGCCAGCATTGCCGACGACAGGAACTATGGCTACACCTTC; V gene: TRBV25-1; clone size: .; D gene: .; J gene: TRBJ1-2
CDR3 protein: CASSLGGTDYEQYF; CDR3 DNA: TGTGCCAGCAGCTTAGGCGGGACGGACTACGAGCAGTACTTC; V gene: TRBV7-3; clone size: .; D gene: .; J gene: TRBJ2-7
CDR3 protein: CASSPPGQGEGNEQFF; CDR3 DNA: TGCGCCAGCAGCCCTCCGGGACAGGGGGAGGGGAATGAGCAGTTCTTC; V gene: TRBV5-1; clone size: .; D gene: TRBD1; J gene: TRBJ2-1
CDR3 protein: CASSSAGDYGYTF; CDR3 DNA: TGTGCCAGCAGCTCGGCAGGCGACTATGGCTACACCTTC; V gene: TRBV11-1; clone size: .; D gene: .; J gene: TRBJ1-2
CDR3 protein: CASSPGSFMNTEAFF; CDR3 DNA: TGTGCCAGCTCACCGGGCTCTTTCATGAACACTGAAGCTTTCTTT; V gene: TRBV18; clone size: .; D gene: .; J gene: TRBJ1-1
CDR3 protein: CASSLSAQDSPLHF; CDR3 DNA: TGTGCCAGCAGCTTATCGGCCCAGGATTCACCCCTCCACTTT; V gene: TRBV7-9; clone size: .; D gene: .; J gene: TRBJ1-6
CDR3 protein: CASSITGNQPQHF; CDR3 DNA: TGTGCCAGTAGTATTACAGGGAATCAGCCCCAGCATTTT; V gene: TRBV19; clone size: .; D gene: .; J gene: TRBJ1-5
CDR3 protein: CASSGWTGNTEAFF; CDR3 DNA: TGTGCCAGCAGCGGTTGGACAGGGAACACTGAAGCTTTCTTT; V gene: TRBV7-9; clone size: .; D gene: TRBD1; J gene: TRBJ1-1
CDR3 protein: CASSGTGDSYEQYF; CDR3 DNA: TGTGCCAGCTCCGGGACAGGGGATTCTTACGAGCAGTACTTC; V gene: TRBV18; clone size: .; D gene: TRBD1; J gene: TRBJ2-7
CDR3 protein: CASSQVTVTGGELFF; CDR3 DNA: TGCGCCAGCAGCCAAGTCACAGTTACCGGCGGGGAGCTGTTTTTT; V gene: TRBV4-3; clone size: .; D gene: .; J gene: TRBJ2-2
CDR3 protein: CASSHRGLAKGYEQFF; CDR3 DNA: TGTGCCAGCAGCCACCGGGGACTAGCGAAGGGGTATGAGCAGTTCTTC; V gene: TRBV14; clone size: .; D gene: TRBD2; J gene: TRBJ2-1
CDR3 protein: CASSTIFEGLEGAGDTQYF; CDR3 DNA: TGTGCCAGCAGCACGATCTTTGAGGGACTAGAGGGGGCAGGCGATACGCAGTATTTT; V gene: TRBV5-5; clone size: .; D gene: .; J gene: TRBJ2-3
CDR3 protein: CASSGGAWDTQYF; CDR3 DNA: TGTGCCAGCTCCGGGGGGGCCTGGGATACGCAGTATTTT; V gene: TRBV9; clone size: .; D gene: TRBD2; J gene: TRBJ2-3
CDR3 protein: CASSLVGTERGGRNEQFF; CDR3 DNA: TGTGCCAGCAGCTTGGTTGGTACCGAGCGAGGGGGCAGGAATGAGCAGTTCTTC; V gene: TRBV5-4; clone size: .; D gene: TRBD1; J gene: TRBJ2-1
CDR3 protein: CALMAGGGYTF; CDR3 DNA: TGTGCCCTTATGGCCGGAGGAGGCTACACCTTC; V gene: TRBV25-1; clone size: once; D gene: .; J gene: TRBJ1-2
CDR3 protein: CASDGRAAEQYF; CDR3 DNA: TGTGCCAGCGACGGGAGGGCCGCGGAGCAGTACTTC; V gene: TRBV7-9; clone size: .; D gene: TRBD2; J gene: TRBJ2-7
CDR3 protein: CASRPYGLASIIDTQYF; CDR3 DNA: TGTGCCAGCAGGCCCTACGGGCTAGCGAGTATAATAGATACGCAGTATTTT; V gene: TRBV28; clone size: .; D gene: .; J gene: TRBJ2-3
CDR3 protein: CASTVLAGNEQFF; CDR3 DNA: TGTGCCAGCACCGTACTAGCGGGAAATGAGCAGTTCTTC; V gene: TRBV28; clone size: .; D gene: TRBD2; J gene: TRBJ2-1
CDR3 protein: CATGLAGGKDYEQYF; CDR3 DNA: TGTGCCACCGGACTAGCGGGAGGGAAGGACTACGAGCAGTACTTC; V gene: TRBV10-3; clone size: .; D gene: TRBD2; J gene: TRBJ2-7
CDR3 protein: CASSATASGNTIYF; CDR3 DNA: TGTGCCAGCAGTGCCACAGCTTCTGGAAACACCATATATTTT; V gene: TRBV25-1; clone size: .; D gene: .; J gene: TRBJ1-3
CDR3 protein: CASSQESLAGGYNEQFF; CDR3 DNA: TGTGCCAGCAGCCAAGAATCCTTAGCGGGGGGATACAATGAGCAGTTCTTC; V gene: TRBV4-2; clone size: .; D gene: TRBD2; J gene: TRBJ2-1
CDR3 protein: CASLLGGSYEQYF; CDR3 DNA: TGTGCCAGCCTCCTAGGGGGATCCTACGAGCAGTACTTC; V gene: TRBV7-9; clone size: .; D gene: .; J gene: TRBJ2-7
CDR3 protein: CASSVWDIATDTQYF; CDR3 DNA: TGTGCCAGCAGCGTCTGGGACATAGCGACAGATACGCAGTATTTT; V gene: TRBV9; clone size: .; D gene: .; J gene: TRBJ2-3
CDR3 protein: CASSLEGTQNEKLFF; CDR3 DNA: TGTGCCAGCAGTTTAGAAGGGACTCAAAATGAAAAACTGTTTTTT; V gene: TRBV27; clone size: once; D gene: .; J gene: TRBJ1-4
CDR3 protein: CAWSPSETQYF; CDR3 DNA: TGTGCCTGGAGCCCATCAGAGACCCAGTACTTC; V gene: TRBV30; clone size: .; D gene: .; J gene: TRBJ2-5
CDR3 protein: CASSLTPSYEQYF; CDR3 DNA: TGTGCCAGCAGCTTAACCCCTTCCTACGAGCAGTACTTC; V gene: TRBV7-3; clone size: once; D gene: .; J gene: TRBJ2-7
CDR3 protein: CASTPGGGSEQYF; CDR3 DNA: TGTGCCAGCACTCCGGGCGGGGGGAGCGAGCAGTACTTC; V gene: TRBV28; clone size: .; D gene: TRBD2; J gene: TRBJ2-7
CDR3 protein: CASSPSLGDYGYTF; CDR3 DNA: TGCGCCAGCAGCCCTTCGCTCGGGGACTATGGCTACACCTTC; V gene: TRBV4-1; clone size: .; D gene: .; J gene: TRBJ1-2
CDR3 protein: CASSTTGHTGELFF; CDR3 DNA: TGCGCCAGCAGTACGACAGGACACACCGGGGAGCTGTTTTTT; V gene: TRBV10-2; clone size: .; D gene: .; J gene: TRBJ2-2
CDR3 protein: CASSLILGGTGELFF; CDR3 DNA: TGTGCCAGCAGCTTAATCCTCGGGGGCACCGGGGAGCTGTTTTTT; V gene: TRBV7-9; clone size: .; D gene: .; J gene: TRBJ2-2
CDR3 protein: CSVDGTGNQETQYF; CDR3 DNA: TGCAGCGTTGACGGCACAGGCAACCAAGAGACCCAGTACTTC; V gene: TRBV29-1; clone size: .; D gene: .; J gene: TRBJ2-5
CDR3 protein: CASSFLTSGRPPQETQYF; CDR3 DNA: TGTGCCAGCAGTTTTTTGACTAGCGGGCGCCCACCCCAAGAGACCCAGTACTTC; V gene: TRBV28; clone size: .; D gene: TRBD2; J gene: TRBJ2-5
CDR3 protein: CASSFGSDGYTF; CDR3 DNA: TGCGCCAGCAGCTTCGGGAGCGATGGCTACACCTTC; V gene: TRBV5-1; clone size: .; D gene: .; J gene: TRBJ1-2
CDR3 protein: CASSYDSNTEAFF; CDR3 DNA: TGTGCCAGCAGTTACGACAGCAACACTGAAGCTTTCTTT; V gene: TRBV6-5; clone size: .; D gene: .; J gene: TRBJ1-1
CDR3 protein: CASSVEGDEQYF; CDR3 DNA: TGCGCCAGCAGCGTGGAGGGGGACGAGCAGTACTTC; V gene: TRBV5-1; clone size: .; D gene: .; J gene: TRBJ2-7
CDR3 protein: CATSRDRRGYEQYF; CDR3 DNA: TGTGCCACCAGCAGAGATCGCAGGGGCTACGAGCAGTACTTC; V gene: TRBV15; clone size: .; D gene: .; J gene: TRBJ2-7
CDR3 protein: CASSLGGLAGNNEQFF; CDR3 DNA: TGTGCCAGCAGCTTAGGTGGGTTAGCGGGAAACAATGAGCAGTTCTTC; V gene: TRBV11-3; clone size: .; D gene: TRBD2; J gene: TRBJ2-1
CDR3 protein: CSTNPQGFGYTF; CDR3 DNA: TGCAGCACCAACCCCCAGGGTTTTGGCTACACCTTC; V gene: TRBV29-1; clone size: once; D gene: .; J gene: TRBJ1-2
CDR3 protein: CSVNSMGHTEAFF; CDR3 DNA: TGCAGCGTTAACAGCATGGGGCACACTGAAGCTTTCTTT; V gene: TRBV29-1; clone size: .; D gene: .; J gene: TRBJ1-1
CDR3 protein: CASSLTGTGAMDTEAFF; CDR3 DNA: TGTGCCAGTAGCCTTACCGGGACAGGGGCGATGGACACTGAAGCTTTCTTT; V gene: TRBV19; clone size: .; D gene: TRBD1; J gene: TRBJ1-1